Each of the 28 T cell receptor beta chains below was sequenced from the same sample in a study of T-cell memory formation after mild COVID-19. Using its own MiXCR run on the 5' RACE reads, TCRdb lists one record per CDR3 protein. The sample lists 250,000 to 400,000 distinct CDR3 sequences, roughly an eighth occurring once. Sequencing was performed on PBMCs or a T cell subset sorted from them (not recorded which). These TCRs come from a man between 18 and 29 years old who had mild COVID-19 (a few samples of this study predate the infection). Cell type and time point are not known.

This rearrangement joins TRBV7-2 to TRBJ1-3, with D hard to call. The V gene's germline CDR1 is SGHTA and CDR2 FQGNSA. With 1 base removed from V and 2 bases from J, the gap between germline ends came to 6 bases. This CDR3 comprises 14 residues. The CDR3 spells CASSLGIAGNTIYF. The CDR3 DNA reads as TGTGCCAGCAGCTTAGGCATTGCTGGAAACACCATATATTTT.

The genes are TRBV4-1 and TRBJ2-1; 10 bases agree with TRBD2. This CDR3 is 14 amino acids long. V was clipped by 3 bases and J by 9 bases; unmatched bases: 5. The germline gives CDR1 MGHRA, CDR2 YSYEKL. Written as DNA, the CDR3 is TGCGCCAGCAGCCATAGCGGGGGGTTACTTGAGCAGTTCTTC. Its protein product is CASSHSGGLLEQFF.

The chain combines TRBV29-1 with TRBJ1-2, with 7 bases lining up with TRBD1. The CDR3 has 12 amino acids. Germline V gene data show CDR1 as SQVTM and CDR2 as ANQGSEA. V shed 7 bases, J shed 0 bases, and the junction held 2 bases outside the gene matches. Here the CDR3 reads CSADRANYGYTF. The DNA of the CDR3 is TGCAGCGCTGACAGGGCTAACTATGGCTACACCTTC.

The chain uses TRBV6-9 and TRBJ2-5; tentatively, D is TRBD1 or TRBD2 (5 bases each). The V and J ends lost 5 bases and 1 base respectively, with 14 bases between them. CDR1 MNHGY and CDR2 SVAAGI come from the germline V gene. The CDR3 covers 15 residues. The CDR3 is CASSTGDAGQETQYF. CDR3 nucleotides: TGTGCCAGCAGTACCGGGGACGCTGGCCAAGAGACCCAGTACTTC.

The J gene is TRBJ2-1, the V gene TRBV6-5; a possible D gene is TRBD2 (8 bases). V lost 0 bases to trimming and J lost 0 bases, with 15 bases between them. Germline V lookup: CDR1 MNHEY, CDR2 SVGAGI. The CDR3 loop spans 18 amino acids. The CDR3 DNA reads TGTGCCAGCAGTTACTCGCGGCGGGGGGACAGCTCCTACAATGAGCAGTTCTTC. Amino acid sequence: CASSYSRRGDSSYNEQFF.

This clonotype appeared a few times. This sequence joins TRBV4-3 and TRBJ1-3; TRBD1 is a possible D gene (6 bases). The CDR3 is made up of 16 amino acids. Per the germline V gene, CDR1 is LGHNA and CDR2 is YSLEER. Trimming took 1 base from V and 2 from J, leaving 12 bases between them. In nucleotides, the CDR3 is TGCGCCAGCAGCCAAGTCGCGTGGGACACTGGAAACACCATATATTTT. Its protein product is CASSQVAWDTGNTIYF.

CDR3 protein: CASSGGGHPRGSYEQYF. The CDR3 coding sequence is TGCGCCAGCAGCGGGGGAGGACACCCTAGGGGCTCCTACGAGCAGTACTTC. The gene calls are TRBV10-2 and TRBJ2-7, with TRBD2 as a possible D gene (6 bases). This CDR3 comprises 17 residues. Trimming shortened V by 6 bases and J by 0 bases, and 21 bases separated the two germline ends. The germline V gene has CDR1 WSHSY and CDR2 SAAADI.

The chain employs TRBV7-2 and TRBJ1-5, with a possible D match to TRBD1 (6 bases). Germline CDR1 SGHTA, CDR2 FQGNSA. Trimming left V 1 base short and J 4 bases short, with 11 bases between. This CDR3 is built from 15 residues. The CDR3 sequence is CASSLGGGLNQPQHF. In DNA form, the CDR3 reads TGTGCCAGCAGCTTAGGGGGGGGCTTAAATCAGCCCCAGCATTTT.

V gene TRBV7-4 combines with J gene TRBJ1-1; 8 bases match TRBD1. The CDR3 contains 16 residues. V lost 5 bases to trimming and J lost 1 base; unmatched junction nucleotides: 9. CDR1 SGHVT and CDR2 SQSDAQ come from the germline V gene. CDR3 DNA: TGTGCCAGCAGCCCCAGATCCGGGACAGGGAACACTGAAGCTTTCTTT. The encoded protein is CASSPRSGTGNTEAFF.

This clonotype appeared a few times. This sequence joins TRBV28 and TRBJ2-2; no reliable D call. CDR1 is MDHEN and CDR2 is SYDVKM in the germline V gene. The CDR3 is made up of 12 amino acids. V was trimmed by 3 bases and J by 6 bases, leaving 5 bases between them. CDR3 DNA: TGTGCCAGCAGTTTCCCCTCCGGGGAGCTGTTTTTT. Translating it yields CASSFPSGELFF. Filled out from reference TRBV28 and TRBJ2-2, the complete variable domain reads DVKVTQSSRYLVKRTGEKVFLECVQDMDHENMFWYRQDPGLGLRLIYFSYDVKMKEKGDIPEGYSVSREKKERFSLILESASTNQTSMYLCASSFPSGELFFGEGSRLTVL.

This clonotype has at least ten counts. The V and J genes are TRBV18 and TRBJ1-4; D is perhaps TRBD1 (6 bases). Trimming shortened V by 6 bases and J by 13 bases, and 15 bases separated the two germline ends. Per the germline V gene, CDR1 is KGHSH and CDR2 is LQKENI. The CDR3 is made up of 12 amino acids. CDR3 residues: CASSQEQTGLFF. CDR3 in DNA: TGTGCCAGCTCCCAGGAGCAGACAGGACTGTTTTTT.

This clonotype was counted a few times. The V call is TRBV6-2 or TRBV6-3, the J call TRBJ2-3, with TRBD2 matching 10 bases. V trimming: 3 bases; J trimming: 3 bases; junction bases outside the gene matches: 3. There are 15 residues in the CDR3. Germline CDR1 MNHEY, CDR2 SVGEGT. CDR3 in amino acids: CASSYVLAGTDTQYF. CDR3 sequence (DNA): TGTGCCAGCAGTTATGTACTAGCGGGGACAGATACGCAGTATTTT.

V usage is TRBV4-2 and J usage is TRBJ2-7; 9 bases align to TRBD1. J gave up 2 bases and V 8 bases, and 13 bases lay outside the gene matches. The CDR3 contains 16 residues. Looked up from germline, CDR1 is LGHNA and CDR2 is YNFKEQ. The CDR3 is CASQKEVGQGTYEQYF. The CDR3 DNA sequence: TGTGCCAGCCAAAAAGAGGTTGGACAGGGGACCTACGAGCAGTACTTC.

The chain couples TRBV20-1 to TRBJ1-2; D perhaps matches TRBD1 (6 bases). Germline V gene sequence: CDR1 DFQATT, CDR2 SNEGSKA (reference sequence). Deletions cut 6 bases from V and 4 bases from J, with 15 bases between. This CDR3 has 13 amino acids. CDR3 coding DNA: TGCAGTGCAAACCGGGACACCCTCTATGGCTACACCTTC. Its translation is CSANRDTLYGYTF.

This clonotype has more than one count but fewer than ten. V usage is TRBV2 and J usage is TRBJ2-7; D is undetermined. The CDR3 has 14 amino acids. V was trimmed by 7 bases and J by 5 bases, leaving 18 bases between them. Germline-derived CDR1 and CDR2 are SNHLY and FYNNEI. CDR3 loop: CASTLERSSDEQYV. DNA for the CDR3: TGTGCCAGCACCCTCGAAAGAAGCTCTGACGAGCAGTACGTC.

The CDR3 region is CASSVWTRGDTQYF. The DNA of the CDR3 is TGTGCCAGCAGCGTATGGACTAGGGGTGATACGCAGTATTTT. The chain uses TRBV7-8 and TRBJ2-3, with 7 bases aligning to TRBD2. CDR1 and CDR2 (germline): SGHVS, FQNEAQ. The CDR3 has 14 residues. V shed 5 bases, J shed 6 bases, and the junction held 8 bases outside the gene matches.

The chain recombines TRBV5-4 with TRBJ1-4; no firm D call. This CDR3 has 16 amino acids. Germline loops: CDR1 SGHNT, CDR2 YYREEE (reference sequence). The germline V and J ends were trimmed by 4 bases and 13 bases, with 26 bases remaining between them. The CDR3 DNA sequence: TGTGCCAGCAGCATAAACAGTGCTATATCCCCTGAAGGACTGTTTTTT. It encodes CASSINSAISPEGLFF.

The chain has TRBV7-2 and TRBJ2-7, with TRBD2 as a possible D gene (5 bases). The CDR3 runs to 13 residues. V gave up 5 bases and J gave up 6 bases, with 14 bases separating them. The germline V gene has CDR1 SGHTA and CDR2 FQGNSA. Here the CDR3 reads CASSPQPRGEQYV. As DNA, the CDR3 is TGTGCCAGCAGCCCACAACCACGGGGCGAGCAGTACGTC.

In its sample, this clonotype was seen a few times. This chain uses TRBV2 with TRBJ2-7; maybe TRBD2 (5 bases). Germline CDR1 and CDR2: SNHLY and FYNNEI. Trimming took off 4 bases at V and 6 bases at J, with 13 bases between the two ends. The CDR3 extends over 13 amino acids. CDR3 amino acids: CASSGDGNGEQYV. The CDR3 nucleotides are TGTGCCAGCAGTGGAGACGGGAATGGCGAGCAGTACGTC.

The rearrangement links TRBV5-6 to TRBJ1-1, with TRBD1 as a possible D gene (5 bases). Germline lookup yields CDR1 SGHDT and CDR2 YYEEEE. V lost 4 bases and J 3 bases, leaving 16 bases between the germline ends. CDR3 length: 15 residues. The CDR3 nucleotides read TGTGCCAGCAGCCCGCTGACAGAGTTATACACTGAAGCTTTCTTT. Translation gives CASSPLTELYTEAFF.

This chain connects TRBV11-2 to TRBJ2-7; D call uncertain. Germline CDR1 reads SGHAT; CDR2 reads FQNNGV. The CDR3 extends over 12 amino acids. V gave up 4 bases and J gave up 6 bases, with 10 bases separating them. The CDR3 region is CASSSSGVEQYF. Written as DNA, the CDR3 is TGTGCCAGCAGCTCGAGTGGGGTCGAGCAGTACTTC.

The chain has TRBV20-1 and TRBJ1-5; TRBD1 matches at 10 bases. The junction had 6 bases not matched to a gene; V was cut back by 6 bases and J by 1 base. The germline CDR1 and CDR2 sequences are DFQATT and SNEGSKA (reference sequence). CDR3 length: 15 amino acids. Here the CDR3 reads CSAETGGSSNQPQHF. DNA of the CDR3: TGCAGTGCGGAGACAGGGGGCTCAAGCAATCAGCCCCAGCATTTT.

V gene TRBV7-9 combines with J gene TRBJ2-7, with TRBD1 matching 11 bases. Germline assignment: CDR1 SEHNR and CDR2 FQNEAQ (reference sequence). J was trimmed by 5 bases and V by 0 bases; bases with no gene match: 6. This CDR3 spans 16 amino acids. The CDR3 reads CASSLAPGQGVNEQYF. The CDR3 DNA follows: TGTGCCAGCAGCTTAGCTCCGGGACAGGGGGTCAACGAGCAGTACTTC.

The chain couples TRBV5-5 to TRBJ1-1; D remains unclear. V was shortened by 8 bases and J by 6 bases, with 14 bases between the two germline ends. The CDR3 consists of 12 residues. Germline loops: CDR1 SGHKS, CDR2 YYEKEE (reference sequence). The CDR3 coding sequence is TGTGCCAGTGACCGGTTGTCCGCTGAAGCTTTCTTT. Its protein product is CASDRLSAEAFF.

The chain has TRBV23-1 and TRBJ2-5; 7 bases agree with TRBD1. TRBV23-1 is annotated as an ORF whose role is uncertain. The CDR3 sequence is 13 residues long. Trimming at V came to 0 bases and at J to 7 bases, leaving 2 bases not matched to a gene. The CDR3 DNA is TGCGCCAGCAGTCAATCAGGGGGCTCGACCCAGTACTTC. Protein product: CASSQSGGSTQYF.

The V and J genes are TRBV7-9 and TRBJ2-1; D gene ambiguous. Looked up from germline, CDR1 is SEHNR and CDR2 is FQNEAQ (reference sequence). The V and J ends lost 5 bases and 6 bases respectively, with 14 bases between them. The CDR3 length is 14 residues. The CDR3 sequence: CASSPLPGLNEQFF. The DNA of the CDR3 is TGTGCCAGCAGCCCACTTCCGGGCCTCAATGAGCAGTTCTTC.

This clonotype has only a few counts. The chain couples TRBV27 to TRBJ2-3, with D unresolved. Trimming took 3 bases from V and 2 from J, leaving 9 bases between them. Germline V gene data show CDR1 as MNHEY and CDR2 as SMNVEV (reference sequence). This CDR3 region has 14 residues. CDR3 nucleotides: TGTGCCAGCAGTTTCTCCGTGATCACAGATACGCAGTATTTT. Protein sequence: CASSFSVITDTQYF.

This clonotype turned up a few times. The chain employs TRBV6-6 and TRBJ2-7, with 16 bases aligning to TRBD2. Trimming cost V 6 bases and J 3 bases; bases outside gene matches: 5. CDR3 length: 16 amino acids. CDR1 and CDR2 from the germline V gene are MNHNY and SVGAGI (reference sequence). CDR3 protein: CASSLGLAGGGYEQYF. In nucleotides, the CDR3 is TGTGCCAGCAGCTTGGGACTAGCGGGGGGGGGCTACGAGCAGTACTTC.